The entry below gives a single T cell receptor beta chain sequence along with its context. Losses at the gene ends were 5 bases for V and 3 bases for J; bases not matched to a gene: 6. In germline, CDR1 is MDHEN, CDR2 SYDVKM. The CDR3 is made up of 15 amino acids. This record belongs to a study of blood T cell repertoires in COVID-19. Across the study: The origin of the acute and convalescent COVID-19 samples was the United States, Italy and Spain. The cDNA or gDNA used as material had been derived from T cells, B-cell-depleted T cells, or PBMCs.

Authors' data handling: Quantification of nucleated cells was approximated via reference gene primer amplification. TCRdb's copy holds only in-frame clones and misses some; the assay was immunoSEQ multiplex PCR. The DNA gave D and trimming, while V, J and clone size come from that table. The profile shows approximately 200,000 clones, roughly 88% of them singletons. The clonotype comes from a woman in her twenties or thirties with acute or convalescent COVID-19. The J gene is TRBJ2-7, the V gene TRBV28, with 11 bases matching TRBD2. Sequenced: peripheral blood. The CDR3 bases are TGTGCCAGCAGTCCTCCTAGCGGGAGGAACTACGAGCAGTACTTC. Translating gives CASSPPSGRNYEQYF. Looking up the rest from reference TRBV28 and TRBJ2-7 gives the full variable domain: DVKVTQSSRYLVKRTGEKVFLECVQDMDHENMFWYRQDPGLGLRLIYFSYDVKMKEKGDIPEGYSVSREKKERFSLILESASTNQTSMYLCASSPPSGRNYEQYFGPGTRLTVT.